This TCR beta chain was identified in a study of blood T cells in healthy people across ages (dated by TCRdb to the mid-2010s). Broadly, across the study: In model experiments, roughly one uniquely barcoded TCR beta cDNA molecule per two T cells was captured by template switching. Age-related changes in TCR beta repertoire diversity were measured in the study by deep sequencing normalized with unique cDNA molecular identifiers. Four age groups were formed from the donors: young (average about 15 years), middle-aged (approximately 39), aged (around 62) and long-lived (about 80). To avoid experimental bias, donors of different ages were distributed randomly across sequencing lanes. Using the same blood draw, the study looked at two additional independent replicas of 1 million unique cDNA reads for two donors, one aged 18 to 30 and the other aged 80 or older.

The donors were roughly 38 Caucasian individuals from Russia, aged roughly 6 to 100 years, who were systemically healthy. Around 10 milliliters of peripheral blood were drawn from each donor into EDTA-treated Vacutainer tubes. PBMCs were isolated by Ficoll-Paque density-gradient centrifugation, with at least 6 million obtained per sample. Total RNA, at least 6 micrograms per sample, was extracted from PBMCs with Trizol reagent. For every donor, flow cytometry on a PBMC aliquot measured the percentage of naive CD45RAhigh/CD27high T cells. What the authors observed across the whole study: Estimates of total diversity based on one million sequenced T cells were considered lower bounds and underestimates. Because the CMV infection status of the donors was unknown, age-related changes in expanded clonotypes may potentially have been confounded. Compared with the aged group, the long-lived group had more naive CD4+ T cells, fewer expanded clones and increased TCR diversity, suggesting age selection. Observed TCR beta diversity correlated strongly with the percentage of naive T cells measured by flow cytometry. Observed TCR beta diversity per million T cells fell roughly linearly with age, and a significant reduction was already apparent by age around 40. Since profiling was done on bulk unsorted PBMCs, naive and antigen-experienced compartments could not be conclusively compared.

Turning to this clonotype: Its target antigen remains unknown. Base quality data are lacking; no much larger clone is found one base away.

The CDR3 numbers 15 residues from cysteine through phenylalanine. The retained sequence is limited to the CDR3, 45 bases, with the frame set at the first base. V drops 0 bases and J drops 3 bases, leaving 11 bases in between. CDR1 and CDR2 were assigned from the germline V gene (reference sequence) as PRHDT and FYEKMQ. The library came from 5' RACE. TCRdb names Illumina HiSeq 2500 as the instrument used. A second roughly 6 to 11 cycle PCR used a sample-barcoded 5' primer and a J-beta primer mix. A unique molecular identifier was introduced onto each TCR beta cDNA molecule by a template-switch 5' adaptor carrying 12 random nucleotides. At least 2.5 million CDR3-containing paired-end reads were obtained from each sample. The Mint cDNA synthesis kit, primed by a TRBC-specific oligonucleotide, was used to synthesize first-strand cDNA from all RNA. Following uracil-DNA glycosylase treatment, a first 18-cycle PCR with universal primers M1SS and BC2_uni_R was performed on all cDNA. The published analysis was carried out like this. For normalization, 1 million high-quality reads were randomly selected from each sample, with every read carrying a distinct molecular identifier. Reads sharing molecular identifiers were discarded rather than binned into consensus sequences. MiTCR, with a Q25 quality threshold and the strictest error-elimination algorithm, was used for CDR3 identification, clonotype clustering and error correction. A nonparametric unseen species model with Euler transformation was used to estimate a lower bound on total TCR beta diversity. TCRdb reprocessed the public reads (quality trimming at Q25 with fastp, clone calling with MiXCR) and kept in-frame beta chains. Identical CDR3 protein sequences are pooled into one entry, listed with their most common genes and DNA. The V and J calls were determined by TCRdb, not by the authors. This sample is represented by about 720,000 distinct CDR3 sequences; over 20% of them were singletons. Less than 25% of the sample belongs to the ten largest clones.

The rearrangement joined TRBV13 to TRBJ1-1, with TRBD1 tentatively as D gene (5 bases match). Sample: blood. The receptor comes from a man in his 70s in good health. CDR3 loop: CASSLGQGGYTEAFF. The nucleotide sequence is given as TGTGCCAGCAGCTTAGGCCAGGGAGGGTACACTGAAGCTTTCTTT.